This T cell receptor beta chain originates from a study of regulatory T cells in long-lasting Graves disease. Construction of the TCR beta libraries employed iRepertoire HTBI primers in conjunction with Arm-PCR of CDR3 regions. TCRdb reanalysed the multiplex PCR reads using MiXCR and keeps one entry per CDR3 protein. Of 700,000 or so distinct CDR3 sequences listed, about 30% are singletons. Germline V CDR1 and CDR2: SQVTM, ANQGSEA. The CDR3 extends over 12 amino acids. Between the trimmed V and J ends, which lost 6 bases and 5 bases, there was a span of 13 bases. This clonotype turned up a few times. Time point here: persistent/refractory GD, antithyroid drugs over 5 years with positive TRAb. The TCR library used RNA extracted from PBMCs.

This clonotype was sampled from a female donor with Graves disease. V gene TRBV29-1 combines with J gene TRBJ1-2; maybe TRBD1 (6 bases). Source: peripheral blood mononuclear cells (PBMCs), taken when the disease was refractory, from a patient treated with antithyroid drugs. The CDR3 DNA follows: TGCAGCGTCCGACTCACAGGGTATGGCTACACCTTC. Protein product: CSVRLTGYGYTF.